This is a list of T cell receptor beta chains from one sample in a study of blood T cell repertoires in COVID-19. Clones were sequenced by immunoSEQ multiplex PCR, and TCRdb holds only the in-frame ones, with some missing. The sample lists approximately 150,000 clones; roughly 80% were seen once. Sequencing used peripheral blood. The source is a man aged 45 to 65 with acute or convalescent COVID-19. Each CDR3 is given with its conserved first and last residue. Fields, in order: CDR3 DNA, CDR3 protein, D gene, V gene, clone size, J gene. The D gene is left open where the match is weak. Size is stated for part of the rows, as once, few or many counts, or as a class when the clone is expanded.

CDR3nt: TGTGCCAGTAGGCGGGAAAAAGCTTTCTTT
CDR3aa: CASRREKAFF
d_gene: NA
v_gene: TRBV19
abundance: NA
j_gene: TRBJ1-1

CDR3nt: TGCGCCAGCAGCTTCGGGGGAAGCTCCTACAATGAGCAGTTCTTC
CDR3aa: CASSFGGSSYNEQFF
d_gene: NA
v_gene: TRBV5-1
abundance: NA
j_gene: TRBJ2-1

CDR3nt: TGTGCCAGCAGCCAACCCGGGACATTGTACAATGAGCAGTTCTTC
CDR3aa: CASSQPGTLYNEQFF
d_gene: NA
v_gene: TRBV7-6
abundance: NA
j_gene: TRBJ2-1

CDR3nt: TGTGCCAGTAGTATTTTGGCAGGTAGGACTGAAGCTTTCTTT
CDR3aa: CASSILAGRTEAFF
d_gene: NA
v_gene: TRBV19
abundance: NA
j_gene: TRBJ1-1

CDR3nt: TGTGCCAGCAGTTTTCCGGGGTTGAGCAATCAGCCCCAGCATTTT
CDR3aa: CASSFPGLSNQPQHF
d_gene: NA
v_gene: TRBV28
abundance: NA
j_gene: TRBJ1-5

CDR3nt: TGTGCCAGCAGCTTAGGAGTGGGGCCCACCGGGGAGCTGTTTTTT
CDR3aa: CASSLGVGPTGELFF
d_gene: NA
v_gene: TRBV13
abundance: NA
j_gene: TRBJ2-2

CDR3nt: TGCAGTGCTAGAGCCAGAAATGAGCAGTTCTTC
CDR3aa: CSARARNEQFF
d_gene: NA
v_gene: TRBV20-1
abundance: NA
j_gene: TRBJ2-1

CDR3nt: TGCGCCAGCAGCTTGGACAGGAACTATGGCTACACCTTC
CDR3aa: CASSLDRNYGYTF
d_gene: NA
v_gene: TRBV5-1
abundance: NA
j_gene: TRBJ1-2

CDR3nt: TGTGCCAGCAGCCCCACAGGGGATGAGACCCAGTACTTC
CDR3aa: CASSPTGDETQYF
d_gene: TRBD1
v_gene: TRBV7-2
abundance: NA
j_gene: TRBJ2-5

CDR3nt: TGTGCCAGCAGAATTAGAACCGGGGAGCTGTTTTTT
CDR3aa: CASRIRTGELFF
d_gene: NA
v_gene: TRBV21-1
abundance: NA
j_gene: TRBJ2-2

CDR3nt: TGTGCCATCAGTGAAGGGCGGGGGGGCGAGTACTTC
CDR3aa: CAISEGRGGEYF
d_gene: TRBD2
v_gene: TRBV10-3
abundance: NA
j_gene: TRBJ2-5

CDR3nt: TGTGCCAGCAGTTCCGCTAGCGGGGGTAATGAGCAGTTCTTC
CDR3aa: CASSSASGGNEQFF
d_gene: TRBD2
v_gene: TRBV6-5
abundance: NA
j_gene: TRBJ2-1

CDR3nt: TGTGCCAGCAGCGGAAGGACTAGCGGGGGGGCAAATGAGCAGTTCTTC
CDR3aa: CASSGRTSGGANEQFF
d_gene: TRBD2
v_gene: TRBV9
abundance: NA
j_gene: TRBJ2-1

CDR3nt: TGTGCCAGCAGCTTCCAGACAGGGGATTACACTGAAGCTTTCTTT
CDR3aa: CASSFQTGDYTEAFF
d_gene: TRBD1
v_gene: TRBV5-5
abundance: NA
j_gene: TRBJ1-1

CDR3nt: TGCGCCAGCAGCTCTCGGAGCCAAGAGACCCAGTACTTC
CDR3aa: CASSSRSQETQYF
d_gene: NA
v_gene: TRBV5-1
abundance: NA
j_gene: TRBJ2-5

CDR3nt: TGTGCCACCAGCAGAGATGGGCAAACTAATGAAAAACTGTTTTTT
CDR3aa: CATSRDGQTNEKLFF
d_gene: NA
v_gene: TRBV15
abundance: NA
j_gene: TRBJ1-4

CDR3nt: TGTGCCAGCAGCGCTAGCGGCTATGGCTACACCTTC
CDR3aa: CASSASGYGYTF
d_gene: NA
v_gene: TRBV9
abundance: NA
j_gene: TRBJ1-2

CDR3nt: TGCGCCAGCAGCGCCACTAGCGGGGAGAACACCGGGGAGCTGTTTTTT
CDR3aa: CASSATSGENTGELFF
d_gene: TRBD2
v_gene: TRBV5-1
abundance: NA
j_gene: TRBJ2-2

CDR3nt: TGCGCCAGCAGCCAAGGGGACAGGGCGTACCAAGAGACCCAGTACTTC
CDR3aa: CASSQGDRAYQETQYF
d_gene: TRBD1
v_gene: TRBV4-1
abundance: NA
j_gene: TRBJ2-5

CDR3nt: TGCGCCAGCAGCTTGGGTCTAGGGGAACCCTCCAGGGAGACCCAGTACTTC
CDR3aa: CASSLGLGEPSRETQYF
d_gene: NA
v_gene: TRBV5-1
abundance: NA
j_gene: TRBJ2-5

CDR3nt: TGCGCCAGCAGCCCCGGTGGGACAGGACGCCAAGAGACCCAGTACTTC
CDR3aa: CASSPGGTGRQETQYF
d_gene: TRBD1
v_gene: TRBV10-1
abundance: NA
j_gene: TRBJ2-5

CDR3nt: TGTGCCAGCAGCCGAGACAGGGATCCTAACTATGGCTACACCTTC
CDR3aa: CASSRDRDPNYGYTF
d_gene: TRBD1
v_gene: TRBV28
abundance: once
j_gene: TRBJ1-2

CDR3nt: TGTGCCAGCAGCCAAGGGAGCTCCTATAATTCACCCCTCCACTTT
CDR3aa: CASSQGSSYNSPLHF
d_gene: NA
v_gene: TRBV3-1/TRBV3-2
abundance: NA
j_gene: TRBJ1-6

CDR3nt: TGTGCCATCTTACGGGGGGTCTCCTACAATGAGCAGTTCTTC
CDR3aa: CAILRGVSYNEQFF
d_gene: TRBD2
v_gene: TRBV10-3
abundance: NA
j_gene: TRBJ2-1

CDR3nt: TGCAGCGTTGATCCGACAGACCAGAGCTATGGCTACACCTTC
CDR3aa: CSVDPTDQSYGYTF
d_gene: NA
v_gene: TRBV29-1
abundance: NA
j_gene: TRBJ1-2

CDR3nt: TGCGCCAGCAGCCTCCCAACAGAAGTGAACACTGAAGCTTTCTTT
CDR3aa: CASSLPTEVNTEAFF
d_gene: NA
v_gene: TRBV5-1
abundance: NA
j_gene: TRBJ1-1

CDR3nt: TGTGCCAGCAGACGGGACAGAAATTCACCCCTCCACTTT
CDR3aa: CASRRDRNSPLHF
d_gene: TRBD1
v_gene: TRBV6-5
abundance: once
j_gene: TRBJ1-6

CDR3nt: TGTGCCAGCAGTGAGAGACAGGCACTGACTGAAGCTTTCTTT
CDR3aa: CASSERQALTEAFF
d_gene: NA
v_gene: TRBV6-1
abundance: NA
j_gene: TRBJ1-1

CDR3nt: TGTGCCAGCAGCTTAGAAGCGGGGATAAGAAATGAGCAGTTCTTC
CDR3aa: CASSLEAGIRNEQFF
d_gene: TRBD2
v_gene: TRBV11-3
abundance: NA
j_gene: TRBJ2-1

CDR3nt: TGTGCCAGCAGCCAGCGTTTGAATGAGCAGTTCTTC
CDR3aa: CASSQRLNEQFF
d_gene: NA
v_gene: TRBV3-1/TRBV3-2
abundance: NA
j_gene: TRBJ2-1

CDR3nt: TGTGCCACCAGCAGAGCCGGGACCGGGGGGTACGAGCAGTACTTC
CDR3aa: CATSRAGTGGYEQYF
d_gene: TRBD2
v_gene: TRBV15
abundance: NA
j_gene: TRBJ2-7

CDR3nt: TGTGCCAGCAGTGACATGGGTAATGAGGGAGATACGCAGTATTTT
CDR3aa: CASSDMGNEGDTQYF
d_gene: NA
v_gene: TRBV6-4
abundance: NA
j_gene: TRBJ2-3

CDR3nt: TGTGCCAGCAGCCCCGATCCGCAGGGGGTTAGTGGAAACACCATATATTTT
CDR3aa: CASSPDPQGVSGNTIYF
d_gene: TRBD1
v_gene: TRBV9
abundance: NA
j_gene: TRBJ1-3

CDR3nt: TGTGCCAGCAGCTCGACAGGACCCGAGAACACTGAAGCTTTCTTT
CDR3aa: CASSSTGPENTEAFF
d_gene: NA
v_gene: TRBV5-6
abundance: NA
j_gene: TRBJ1-1

CDR3nt: TGTGCCAGCAGCCAAGTAAGGGGTGAGACCCAGTACTTC
CDR3aa: CASSQVRGETQYF
d_gene: NA
v_gene: TRBV4-2
abundance: NA
j_gene: TRBJ2-5

CDR3nt: TGTGCCAGTAGTATCGGGCAGGGGGCATCGTCTCGCTATGGCTACACCTTC
CDR3aa: CASSIGQGASSRYGYTF
d_gene: TRBD1
v_gene: TRBV19
abundance: NA
j_gene: TRBJ1-2

CDR3nt: TGCGCCAGCAGCTTGAGTCCTGGGCAGGGGGCTGAAGCTTTCTTT
CDR3aa: CASSLSPGQGAEAFF
d_gene: TRBD1
v_gene: TRBV5-1
abundance: NA
j_gene: TRBJ1-1

CDR3nt: TGCAGCGCCAACAGGGGGCGGGCGAACACTGAAGCTTTCTTT
CDR3aa: CSANRGRANTEAFF
d_gene: TRBD1
v_gene: TRBV29-1
abundance: many
j_gene: TRBJ1-1

CDR3nt: TGTGCCAGCAGTTCCGGGACTGGGAATGAAGCTTTCTTT
CDR3aa: CASSSGTGNEAFF
d_gene: NA
v_gene: TRBV27
abundance: NA
j_gene: TRBJ1-1

CDR3nt: TGCGCCAGCCGATTATATCGGACAGGGAAGGGCCCAGATACGCAGTATTTT
CDR3aa: CASRLYRTGKGPDTQYF
d_gene: TRBD1
v_gene: TRBV5-1
abundance: NA
j_gene: TRBJ2-3

CDR3nt: TGTGCCAGTAGAAGGGGTACTACTGAAAAACTGTTTTTT
CDR3aa: CASRRGTTEKLFF
d_gene: NA
v_gene: TRBV19
abundance: NA
j_gene: TRBJ1-4

CDR3nt: TGTGCCTGGAGTATACGCTTGACAGGTCTCTCCATAGATACGCAGTATTTT
CDR3aa: CAWSIRLTGLSIDTQYF
d_gene: NA
v_gene: TRBV30
abundance: NA
j_gene: TRBJ2-3

CDR3nt: TGTGCCAGCAGCCCCGGTAGTAGCGGACGAGATACGCAGTATTTT
CDR3aa: CASSPGSSGRDTQYF
d_gene: NA
v_gene: TRBV5-4
abundance: NA
j_gene: TRBJ2-3

CDR3nt: TGCAGCGTTGGACAGGGGGGAAATCAGCCCCAGCATTTT
CDR3aa: CSVGQGGNQPQHF
d_gene: TRBD1
v_gene: TRBV29-1
abundance: NA
j_gene: TRBJ1-5

CDR3nt: TGCGCCAGCAGCTTGGGGGACAGGGCCTACGAGCAGTACTTC
CDR3aa: CASSLGDRAYEQYF
d_gene: TRBD1
v_gene: TRBV5-1
abundance: NA
j_gene: TRBJ2-7

CDR3nt: TGCAGTGCTATTGACAGGGTCACCGGGGAGCTGTTTTTT
CDR3aa: CSAIDRVTGELFF
d_gene: TRBD1
v_gene: TRBV20-1
abundance: NA
j_gene: TRBJ2-2

CDR3nt: TGTGCCAGCAGATCGGTCAGGGGGCACGGGGGAGATACGCAGTATTTT
CDR3aa: CASRSVRGHGGDTQYF
d_gene: TRBD1
v_gene: TRBV11-2
abundance: once
j_gene: TRBJ2-3

CDR3nt: TGTGCCACCAGTGACCCGAGGACTAGCGGGGGGCGCACAGATACGCAGTATTTT
CDR3aa: CATSDPRTSGGRTDTQYF
d_gene: TRBD2
v_gene: TRBV24-1
abundance: few
j_gene: TRBJ2-3

CDR3nt: TGTGCCAGCAGCTTAGCGGGGGGGACTCCCGCCCATGAGCAGTTCTTC
CDR3aa: CASSLAGGTPAHEQFF
d_gene: TRBD2
v_gene: TRBV11-2
abundance: NA
j_gene: TRBJ2-1

CDR3nt: TGTGCCAGCAGCTTAAGGACAGGAAGGCTGAACACTGAAGCTTTCTTT
CDR3aa: CASSLRTGRLNTEAFF
d_gene: TRBD1
v_gene: TRBV7-9
abundance: NA
j_gene: TRBJ1-1

CDR3nt: TGCGCCAGCAGCTTGAATAACTTTTACAATGAGCAGTTCTTC
CDR3aa: CASSLNNFYNEQFF
d_gene: NA
v_gene: TRBV5-1
abundance: NA
j_gene: TRBJ2-1

CDR3nt: TGTGCCAGCAGCCAAGATAGGACAGGTTGGTCCTACAATGAGCAGTTCTTC
CDR3aa: CASSQDRTGWSYNEQFF
d_gene: TRBD1
v_gene: TRBV14
abundance: NA
j_gene: TRBJ2-1

CDR3nt: TGTGCCAGCAGCTTATATGGGGGCCGGGATACGCAGTATTTT
CDR3aa: CASSLYGGRDTQYF
d_gene: NA
v_gene: TRBV5-4
abundance: NA
j_gene: TRBJ2-3

CDR3nt: TGTGCCAGCAGCGCCAGTACAGGGGGATCAGATACGCAGTATTTT
CDR3aa: CASSASTGGSDTQYF
d_gene: TRBD1
v_gene: TRBV13
abundance: NA
j_gene: TRBJ2-3

CDR3nt: TGTGCCAGCAGTTATACAGGGCGTACTGAAGCTTTCTTT
CDR3aa: CASSYTGRTEAFF
d_gene: NA
v_gene: TRBV6-5
abundance: NA
j_gene: TRBJ1-1

CDR3nt: TGTGCCAGCAGCCTCCCGAGTAGCGGGGGCCCCCCTCAAGAGACCCAGTACTTC
CDR3aa: CASSLPSSGGPPQETQYF
d_gene: TRBD2
v_gene: TRBV7-2
abundance: NA
j_gene: TRBJ2-5

CDR3nt: TGTGCCAGCAGCTTAGCCACAGGGGGGGACACCGGGGAGCTGTTTTTT
CDR3aa: CASSLATGGDTGELFF
d_gene: NA
v_gene: TRBV5-4
abundance: NA
j_gene: TRBJ2-2

CDR3nt: TGTGCCAGCAGCCAAGATCTCCCACACTCGGGGGGAAACACCATATATTTT
CDR3aa: CASSQDLPHSGGNTIYF
d_gene: NA
v_gene: TRBV14
abundance: NA
j_gene: TRBJ1-3

CDR3nt: TGTGCCAGCAGCCAGACTAGCGGGCCCCTCTACAATGAGCAGTTCTTC
CDR3aa: CASSQTSGPLYNEQFF
d_gene: TRBD2
v_gene: TRBV5-4
abundance: NA
j_gene: TRBJ2-1